These 21 T cell receptor beta chains share one sample of origin, sequenced in a study of shared clonotypes between healthy human individuals. Measured with immunoSEQ multiplex PCR; TCRdb has only the in-frame clones, and not every one. The sample lists about 1.1 million clones, around 78% occurring once. Sequenced material: memory CD4+ T cells from PBMCs. The subset is: CD45RA-negative fraction. These receptors all stem from a man younger than 30 in good health. Some clones in this sample may be carry-over from other donors' samples.

This sequence joins TRBV4-3 and TRBJ1-4; TRBD1 agrees at 8 bases. The CDR3 sequence is 18 residues long. The junction had 6 bases not matched to a gene; V was cut back by 0 bases and J by 0 bases. The germline CDR1 and CDR2 sequences are LGHNA and YSLEER. CDR3 in DNA: TGCGCCAGCAGCCAAGATCTGGACAGGGTTGCAACTAATGAAAAACTGTTTTTT. It is translated as CASSQDLDRVATNEKLFF.

The chain joins TRBV6-1 to TRBJ2-1, with D perhaps matching TRBD1 (6 bases). This CDR3 spans 15 amino acids. Trimming pared 6 bases from V and 4 bases from J, leaving 16 bases between. The germline CDR1 and CDR2 sequences are MNHNS and SASEGT. In DNA form, the CDR3 reads TGTGCCAGCAGCACGACCGGGACATCTTACAATGAGCAGTTCTTC. Its protein is CASSTTGTSYNEQFF.

This clone was observed once. Distinct nucleotide sequences in the sample also encode this CDR3. The chain employs TRBV30 and TRBJ2-5; D gene uncertain. CDR1 and CDR2 (germline): GTSNPN, SVGIG (reference sequence). There are 11 residues in the CDR3. V lost 2 bases and J 4 bases, leaving 5 bases between the germline ends. CDR3 sequence: CAWSQGETQYF. The CDR3 DNA sequence: TGTGCCTGGAGTCAAGGAGAGACCCAGTACTTC. The entire variable domain, with the rest obtained from reference TRBV30 and TRBJ2-5, is as follows: SQTIHQWPATLVQPVGSPLSLECTVEGTSNPNLYWYRQAAGRGLQLLFYSVGIGQISSEVPQNLSASRPQDRQFILSSKKLLLSDSGFYLCAWSQGETQYFGPGTRLLVL.

This clone occurred once. At the DNA level, this CDR3 is encoded by other sequences in the same sample as well. The chain couples TRBV7-2 to TRBJ2-7; 11 bases fit TRBD2. The CDR3 has 16 residues. Germline loops: CDR1 SGHTA, CDR2 FQGNSA. Losses at the gene ends were 1 base for V and 4 bases for J; bases not matched to a gene: 6. CDR3 coding DNA: TGTGCCAGCAGCTTAGGGAGAGTAGCGGGAGGGTACGAGCAGTACTTC. Its protein product is CASSLGRVAGGYEQYF.

The V call is TRBV7-9, the J call TRBJ1-1; D possibly corresponds to TRBD1 (6 bases). The CDR3 has 11 residues. The germline gives CDR1 SEHNR, CDR2 FQNEAQ (reference sequence). V was shortened by 11 bases and J by 5 bases, with 12 bases between the two germline ends. The CDR3 sequence is CAGGPETEAFF. In DNA, the CDR3 is TGTGCCGGGGGCCCGGAGACTGAAGCTTTCTTT.

In the case of this clone: Other nucleotide sequences from this sample produce the same CDR3. The chain recombines TRBV18 with TRBJ1-1; tentative D call: TRBD1 (5 bases). The CDR3 consists of 14 residues. CDR1 KGHSH and CDR2 LQKENI come from the germline V gene. The germline V and J ends were trimmed by 1 base and 4 bases, with 10 bases remaining between them. As DNA, the CDR3 is TGTGCCAGCTCACCACAGGGGTTGGGCACTGAAGCTTTCTTT. Translation gives CASSPQGLGTEAFF.

The chain joins TRBV4-3 to TRBJ1-4; 11 bases map to TRBD1. Germline CDR1 and CDR2: LGHNA and YSLEER. With V trimmed by 1 base and J by 2 bases, 6 bases remained unmatched. The CDR3 length is 18 residues. CDR3 sequence reads: CASSQGDRGSATNEKLFF. In DNA, the CDR3 is TGCGCCAGCAGCCAAGGGGACAGGGGGTCGGCTACTAATGAAAAACTGTTTTTT.

V usage is TRBV5-1 and J usage is TRBJ2-7; TRBD1 matches 8 bases. CDR1 SGHRS and CDR2 YFSETQ come from the germline V gene. V was clipped by 3 bases and J by 5 bases; unmatched bases: 4. There are 13 residues in the CDR3. The CDR3 DNA reads TGCGCCAGCAGCTCGGCACAGGGGGACGAGCAGTACTTC. This gives the protein CASSSAQGDEQYF. The full variable domain, with the rest looked up from reference TRBV5-1 and TRBJ2-7, is KAGVTQTPRYLIKTRGQQVTLSCSPISGHRSVSWYQQTPGQGLQFLFEYFSETQRNKGNFPGRFSGRQFSNSRSEMNVSTLELGDSALYLCASSSAQGDEQYFGPGTRLTVT.

This clone was seen a few times. J is TRBJ1-1 and V is TRBV7-3; weak D call: TRBD1 (5 bases). Germline V lookup: CDR1 SGHTA, CDR2 FQGTGA. CDR3 length equals 13 residues. The V gene lost 8 bases and the J gene lost 8 bases, with 18 bases spanning the gap. The CDR3 nucleotides are TGTGCCAGCTCGCCCGGCAGGGAAGAGGAAGCTTTCTTT. This encodes CASSPGREEEAFF.

The CDR3 protein is CASSSGFDQPQHF. The CDR3 DNA follows: TGCGCCAGCAGCTCGGGTTTTGATCAGCCCCAGCATTTT. The V call is TRBV5-1, the J call TRBJ1-5; D is unclear. The V gene's germline CDR1 is SGHRS and CDR2 YFSETQ. The CDR3 is 13 residues long. V gave up 3 bases and J gave up 5 bases, with 9 bases separating them.

The gene calls are TRBV5-1 and TRBJ2-6, with unresolved D. Trimming left V 4 bases short and J 0 bases short, with 11 bases between. Looked up from germline, CDR1 is SGHRS and CDR2 is YFSETQ. The CDR3 extends over 16 amino acids. The CDR3 region has the DNA TGCGCCAGCAGCCGACCGTCGCTCTCTGGGGCCAACGTCCTGACTTTC. Amino acids: CASSRPSLSGANVLTF.

A note on this clone: Other DNA variants within this sample encode the same CDR3. The CDR3 is CASSLTGAGELFF. Written as DNA, the CDR3 is TGTGCCAGCAGCTTAACGGGTGCCGGGGAGCTGTTTTTT. The chain links TRBV7-3 to TRBJ2-2; unclear D gene. Trimming stripped 0 bases from V and 6 bases from J, with 5 bases between. Germline lookup yields CDR1 SGHTA and CDR2 FQGTGA. The length of the CDR3 is 13 residues.

This clone was counted a single time. The chain combines TRBV15 with TRBJ2-5; D ambiguous. Germline CDR1 and CDR2: LNHNV and YYDKDF (reference sequence). This CDR3 is built from 15 residues. Deletions cut 5 bases from V and 5 bases from J, with 18 bases between. CDR3 DNA: TGTGCCACCAGCGTTAGTCCAAGTAAGGAGGAGACCCAGTACTTC. Protein product: CATSVSPSKEETQYF.

This clone came up many times. This chain uses TRBV10-3 with TRBJ2-7; TRBD2 matches 8 bases. Per germline, CDR1 ENHRY and CDR2 SYGVKD. V shed 2 bases, J shed 4 bases, and the junction held 13 bases outside the gene matches. CDR3 size: 17 residues. CDR3 DNA: TGTGCCATCAGTGAGGGTGGGACGGCCGGGAGGGCGTACGAGCAGTACTTC. It translates to CAISEGGTAGRAYEQYF.

The chain uses TRBV9 and TRBJ2-7; 8 bases align to TRBD1. The CDR3 loop spans 15 amino acids. J was trimmed by 3 bases and V by 0 bases; bases with no gene match: 5. Germline assignment: CDR1 SGDLS and CDR2 YYNGEE. The CDR3 bases are TGTGCCAGCAGCGTAGGGATAGGGACAGGCTACGAGCAGTACTTC. Translating gives CASSVGIGTGYEQYF.

The chain uses TRBV7-3 and TRBJ2-5; D perhaps matches TRBD1 (6 bases). The CDR3 loop spans 13 amino acids. The germline V and J ends were trimmed by 5 bases and 2 bases, with 9 bases remaining between them. Germline CDR1 is SGHTA and CDR2 is FQGTGA. CDR3 loop: CASSPGEQETQYF. The CDR3 DNA follows: TGTGCCAGCAGCCCAGGGGAACAAGAGACCCAGTACTTC.

The chain employs TRBV13 and TRBJ2-1; D could derive from TRBD1 or TRBD2 (5 bases each). V shed 0 bases and J shed 4 bases, with 13 bases lying between them. The germline V gene has CDR1 PRHDT and CDR2 FYEKMQ (reference sequence). The CDR3 is 16 amino acids. The CDR3 spells CASSLGRGVGYNEQFF. CDR3 in DNA: TGTGCCAGCAGCTTAGGTCGAGGGGTTGGTTACAATGAGCAGTTCTTC.

The chain combines TRBV6-5 with TRBJ1-4; D is uncertain. There are 13 residues in the CDR3. V was trimmed by 6 bases and J by 6 bases, leaving 11 bases between them. Germline CDR1 MNHEY, CDR2 SVGAGI. This CDR3 is CASSLTLDEKLFF. CDR3 DNA sequence: TGTGCCAGCAGCCTCACCTTGGATGAAAAACTGTTTTTT.

The gene calls are TRBV5-1 and TRBJ2-2; 10 bases agree with TRBD2. The V segment lost 0 bases and the J segment 1 base; nucleotides outside the gene matches: 3. This CDR3 is built from 17 residues. Germline V CDR1 and CDR2: SGHRS, YFSETQ. This CDR3 reads CASSLGLAGWNTGELFF. The CDR3 DNA follows: TGCGCCAGCAGCTTGGGACTAGCGGGCTGGAACACCGGGGAGCTGTTTTTT.

With regard to this clone: The sample has other DNA sequences that encode this CDR3 too. The chain combines TRBV6-1 with TRBJ1-3; D is uncertain. The germline V gene encodes CDR1 MNHNS and CDR2 SASEGT. The CDR3 totals 13 residues. V was shortened by 2 bases and J by 4 bases, with 6 bases between the two germline ends. This chain's CDR3 is CASSESRGNTIYF. In DNA form, the CDR3 reads TGTGCCAGCAGTGAAAGCCGAGGAAACACCATATATTTT.

The gene calls are TRBV9 and TRBJ2-5; D is perhaps TRBD2 (6 bases). The CDR3 loop spans 15 amino acids. The V and J ends lost 3 bases and 4 bases respectively, with 16 bases between them. Germline CDR1 SGDLS, CDR2 YYNGEE. In DNA, the CDR3 is TGTGCCAGCAGCGCCGACATTTTCGGGGGAGAGACCCAGTACTTC. As protein: CASSADIFGGETQYF.